The rows below give T cell receptor beta chains drawn from one sample of a study of beta chain features in type 1 diabetes. TCRdb's copy holds only in-frame clones and misses some; the assay was immunoSEQ multiplex PCR. The table has approximately 280,000 clones, over 12% seen once. The sequenced sample was naive CD4+ T cells from blood. These receptor sequences come from a man between 18 and 35 years old with type 1 diabetes. Both conserved end residues are trimmed from each CDR3. A D gene is named only where the DNA matches it firmly.

length: 13; V: TRBV15; J: TRBJ2-1; D: NA; CDR3: ATSRDAGYHNEQF
length: 12; V: TRBV7-9; J: TRBJ2-7; D: TRBD1; CDR3: ASSFGTAVHEQY
length: 13; V: TRBV5-6; J: TRBJ1-1; D: NA; CDR3: ASSSGEGWGTEAF
length: 13; V: TRBV10-1; J: TRBJ1-1; D: NA; CDR3: ASSVPTALNTEAF
length: 7; V: TRBV7-9; J: TRBJ2-1; D: NA; CDR3: AVGVEQF
length: 15; V: TRBV7-2; J: TRBJ2-4; D: TRBD1; CDR3: ASSRQGGILAKNIQY
length: 12; V: TRBV11-2; J: TRBJ1-5; D: TRBD1; CDR3: ASSFDRGNQPQH
length: 14; V: TRBV6-6; J: TRBJ2-5; D: TRBD2; CDR3: ASSPRLAGGGETQY
length: 10; V: TRBV28; J: TRBJ1-2; D: NA; CDR3: ASVSANYGYT
length: 10; V: TRBV29-1; J: TRBJ2-1; D: NA; CDR3: STKFTGSQQF
length: 9; V: TRBV30; J: NA; D: NA; CDR3: AWSVTFEQY
length: 14; V: TRBV4-3; J: TRBJ1-5; D: TRBD1; CDR3: ASSQYFDRANQPQH
length: 11; V: TRBV4-1; J: TRBJ2-7; D: NA; CDR3: ASSLLRGYEQY
length: 13; V: TRBV10-3; J: TRBJ2-3; D: TRBD2; CDR3: AISFSGPPTDTQY
length: 12; V: TRBV18; J: TRBJ2-4; D: NA; CDR3: ASSPPSRGNIQY
length: 13; V: TRBV2; J: TRBJ2-5; D: TRBD2; CDR3: ASSDWVAGTRTQY
length: 15; V: TRBV5-1; J: TRBJ2-1; D: TRBD1; CDR3: ASSLGPDRGTYNEQF
length: 12; V: TRBV10-3; J: TRBJ1-5; D: TRBD1; CDR3: AISVTGSNQPQH
length: 14; V: TRBV7-9; J: TRBJ2-1; D: TRBD2; CDR3: ASSPNFAGGPHEQF
length: 16; V: TRBV4-2; J: TRBJ2-2; D: NA; CDR3: ASSQAPADATHTGELF
length: 10; V: TRBV30; J: TRBJ1-2; D: NA; CDR3: AWSNGNYGYT
length: 13; V: TRBV5-1; J: TRBJ2-3; D: NA; CDR3: ASSLDGLDTDTQY
length: 14; V: TRBV7-9; J: TRBJ2-2; D: TRBD1; CDR3: ASRRRRGRDTGELF
length: 10; V: TRBV5-6; J: TRBJ1-2; D: NA; CDR3: ASSLTGRGYT